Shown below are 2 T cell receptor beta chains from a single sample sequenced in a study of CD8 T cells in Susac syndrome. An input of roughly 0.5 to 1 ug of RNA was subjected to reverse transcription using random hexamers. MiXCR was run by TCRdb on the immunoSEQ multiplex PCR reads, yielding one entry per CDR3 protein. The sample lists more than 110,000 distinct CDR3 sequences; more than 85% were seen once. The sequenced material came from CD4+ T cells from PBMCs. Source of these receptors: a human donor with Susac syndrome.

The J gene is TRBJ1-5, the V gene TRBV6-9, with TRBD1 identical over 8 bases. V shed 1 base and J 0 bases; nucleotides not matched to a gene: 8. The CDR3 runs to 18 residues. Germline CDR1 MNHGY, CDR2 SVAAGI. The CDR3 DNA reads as TGTGCCAGCAGTTATTACCGGGACAGGCATTATAGCAATCAGCCCCAGCATTTT. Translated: CASSYYRDRHYSNQPQHF.

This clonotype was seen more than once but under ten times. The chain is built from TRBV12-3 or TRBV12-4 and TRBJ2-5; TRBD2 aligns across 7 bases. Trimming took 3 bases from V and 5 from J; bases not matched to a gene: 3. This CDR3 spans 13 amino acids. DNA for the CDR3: TGTGCCAGCAGTTTCGCGGGGGTTGAGACCCAGTACTTC. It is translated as CASSFAGVETQYF.